The 3 T cell receptor beta chains reported below all come from one sample, sequenced in a study of human T cells and chemical hapten exposure. Stated time point: pre-sensitization, week 0. Indicated treatment: therapeutic diphenylcyclopropenone sensitization with weekly scalp DPC. TCRdb re-called the RACE reads through MiXCR, storing one row per CDR3 protein. This sample has about 290,000 distinct CDR3 sequences; 7.5% to 9% occur once, and the top ten carry 1.2%. This sample comprised whole blood, obtained in connection with sensitization to the hapten diphenylcyclopropenone (DPC). Receptor source: a man between 18 and 35 years old with alopecia areata. Some clones in this sample may be carry-over from other donors' samples.

This clonotype was seen just once. The CDR3 loop reads CASSDGTAKSSYEQYF. The CDR3 nucleotides read TGTGCCAGCAGCGATGGGACAGCCAAAAGCTCCTACGAGCAGTACTTC. The genes are TRBV7-9 and TRBJ2-7; 7 bases align to TRBD1. With V trimmed by 5 bases and J by 0 bases, 10 bases remained unmatched. This CDR3 is 16 amino acids long. Germline CDR1 SEHNR, CDR2 FQNEAQ (reference sequence).

V and J are TRBV4-3 and TRBJ2-1; 8 nucleotides align to TRBD2. CDR3 length: 19 amino acids. CDR1 and CDR2 from the germline V gene are LGHNA and YSLEER. Trimming took 4 bases from V and 7 from J; bases not matched to a gene: 21. CDR3 residues: CASSRRSSGEQGLGNEQFF. CDR3 in DNA: TGCGCCAGCAGCCGTCGGAGTAGCGGGGAGCAGGGATTAGGAAATGAGCAGTTCTTC.

The table lists this clonotype with many counts. The V and J genes are TRBV28 and TRBJ1-1; 9 bases agree with TRBD1. The V and J ends lost 5 bases and 6 bases, in that order; junction bases with no gene match: 1. CDR3 length: 12 residues. The germline V gene encodes CDR1 MDHEN and CDR2 SYDVKM. The CDR3 nucleotides are TGTGCCAGCAGTACAGGGGGCTCTGAAGCTTTCTTT. This codes for CASSTGGSEAFF.